The sequence of this T cell receptor (beta chain) was determined in a study of blood T cell repertoires in COVID-19. The CDR3 consists of 18 residues. Germline CDR1 is SGDLS and CDR2 is YYNGEE. V was pared by 0 bases and J by 3 bases, with 16 bases between. Using immunoSEQ multiplex PCR, the repertoire was profiled, and TCRdb retains in-frame clones only, with some absent. The sample includes 350,000 or so clones, about nine tenths seen only once; the top ten take just over 1%. Sequencing input: PBMCs or T cells enriched from blood (not recorded which). The chain joins TRBV9 to TRBJ2-6; TRBD2 might be the D (6 bases). The receptor comes from a woman in her 30s who had been exposed to COVID-19. The CDR3 sequence is CASSVGPGLKGGANVLTF. CDR3 nucleotides: TGTGCCAGCAGCGTAGGGCCAGGACTAAAAGGTGGGGCCAACGTCCTGACTTTC. The whole variable domain, filled in from reference TRBV9 and TRBJ2-6, reads DSGVTQTPKHLITATGQRVTLRCSPRSGDLSVYWYQQSLDQGLQFLIQYYNGEERAKGNILERFSAQQFPDLHSELNLSSLELGDSALYFCASSVGPGLKGGANVLTFGAGSRLTVL.